One and the same sample provided the 27 T cell receptor beta chains below, sequenced in a study of shared clonotypes between healthy human individuals. Selected positively for CCR7 and CD45RO-negative, naive CD8 cells excluded terminally differentiated effector memory CD45RA+ cells. TCRdb keeps only in-frame clones here, not all; method: immunoSEQ multiplex PCR. The data hold approximately 740,000 clones, with more than 85% observed a single time. The sample taken for sequencing was naive CD8+ T cells sorted from blood. All receptors come from a man aged 25 to 40 in good health.

The V call is TRBV28, the J call TRBJ2-2; 11 nucleotides match TRBD2. J was trimmed by 4 bases and V by 4 bases; bases with no gene match: 8. The V gene's germline CDR1 is MDHEN and CDR2 SYDVKM. CDR3 size: 17 residues. The DNA of the CDR3 is TGTGCCAGCAGTTACCTAGCGGGAGGAGCCGGCACCGGGGAGCTGTTTTTT. Amino acid sequence: CASSYLAGGAGTGELFF.

This rearrangement joins TRBV4-1 to TRBJ2-3; a weak D match, TRBD2 (6 bases). Germline values: CDR1 MGHRA, CDR2 YSYEKL. The CDR3 totals 13 residues. V was shortened by 11 bases and J by 2 bases, with 14 bases between the two germline ends. As DNA, the CDR3 is TGCGCCTCTCGGGACTTTAACACAGATACGCAGTATTTT. Encoded protein: CASRDFNTDTQYF.

This sequence joins TRBV29-1 and TRBJ2-7; D remains unclear. CDR1 is SQVTM, CDR2 ANQGSEA, per germline. The length of the CDR3 is 12 residues. Trimming cost V 3 bases and J 7 bases, with 13 bases left between them. The CDR3 sequence: CSVEAGPSEQYF. The CDR3 bases are TGCAGCGTTGAGGCCGGGCCAAGTGAGCAGTACTTC.

This clone occurred once. The chain uses TRBV14 and TRBJ2-7, with 9 bases that match TRBD1. The germline V gene encodes CDR1 SGHDN and CDR2 FVKESK. With 1 base clipped from V and 5 bases from J, the junction kept 6 bases outside the gene matches. There are 15 residues in the CDR3. DNA for the CDR3: TGTGCCAGCAGCCAAGTGGGACAGGGCAGCCACGAGCAGTACTTC. This encodes CASSQVGQGSHEQYF.

The chain recombines TRBV27 with TRBJ1-2, with D unresolved. This CDR3 contains 14 residues. Germline V gene sequence: CDR1 MNHEY, CDR2 SMNVEV (reference sequence). V gave up 0 bases and J gave up 8 bases, with 13 bases separating them. The CDR3: CASSLSGQVQGYTF. CDR3 sequence (DNA): TGTGCCAGCAGTTTATCCGGCCAGGTACAGGGCTACACCTTC.

The chain recombines TRBV6-6 with TRBJ1-2; 7 bases match TRBD1. Looked up from germline, CDR1 is MNHNY and CDR2 is SVGAGI (reference sequence). V gave up 7 bases and J gave up 2 bases; unmatched junction bases: 10. This CDR3 has 15 residues. CDR3 coding DNA: TGTGCCAGCACCCCAAGGGGGCGTTGGAACTATGGCTACACCTTC. It codes for CASTPRGRWNYGYTF.

The rearrangement uses TRBV2 and TRBJ2-1; TRBD2 matches at 10 bases. The ends lost 4 bases at V and 0 bases at J; junction bases unmatched: 3. The length of the CDR3 is 16 residues. The germline gives CDR1 SNHLY, CDR2 FYNNEI. CDR3 loop: CASSVASGSSYNEQFF. DNA for the CDR3: TGTGCCAGCAGTGTGGCTAGCGGGAGCTCCTACAATGAGCAGTTCTTC.

The rearrangement joins TRBV6-5 to TRBJ2-2, with D tentatively TRBD2 (6 bases). This CDR3 is built from 14 residues. Trimming took 5 bases from V and 2 from J, leaving 9 bases between them. The germline V gene has CDR1 MNHEY and CDR2 SVGAGI. The CDR3 loop is CASSKRANTGELFF. In DNA, the CDR3 is TGTGCCAGCAGTAAGCGGGCCAACACCGGGGAGCTGTTTTTT.

As DNA, the CDR3 is TGTGCCAGCAGTTTAAGTAATCCTTCCTCCTACGAGCAGTACTTC. Translating gives CASSLSNPSSYEQYF. The rearrangement links TRBV27 to TRBJ2-7, with D uncertain. This CDR3 is built from 15 residues. Trimming removed 2 bases from V and 0 bases from J, with 11 bases in between. Germline CDR1 MNHEY, CDR2 SMNVEV (reference sequence).

This sequence joins TRBV27 and TRBJ1-5, with D tentatively TRBD1 (6 bases). The length of the CDR3 is 18 residues. The V gene's germline CDR1 is MNHEY and CDR2 SMNVEV (reference sequence). V lost 10 bases to trimming and J lost 6 bases, with 31 bases between them. CDR3 region: CATAPRGWREFTGQPQHF. Here the CDR3 DNA reads TGTGCCACCGCACCCAGGGGATGGAGAGAATTCACAGGTCAGCCCCAGCATTTT.

V and J are TRBV10-1 and TRBJ1-1, with unresolved D. V was cut by 4 bases and J by 5 bases, with 11 bases left in between. This CDR3 region has 13 residues. From germline, CDR1 is WNHNN and CDR2 SYGVQD (reference sequence). The CDR3 loop is CASSGTVGTEAFF. The CDR3 DNA reads as TGCGCCAGCAGTGGAACAGTCGGGACTGAAGCTTTCTTT.

This clone appeared once. The chain couples TRBV7-3 to TRBJ2-6; no definite D call. The germline V gene has CDR1 SGHTA and CDR2 FQGTGA. Trimming took off 5 bases at V and 2 bases at J, with 4 bases between the two ends. The CDR3 loop spans 13 amino acids. This CDR3 is CASSRAGANVLTF. The CDR3 DNA reads as TGTGCCAGCAGCCGCGCTGGGGCCAACGTCCTGACTTTC. The full variable domain, with the rest looked up from reference TRBV7-3 and TRBJ2-6, is GAGVSQTPSNKVTEKGKYVELRCDPISGHTALYWYRQSLGQGPEFLIYFQGTGAADDSGLPNDRFFAVRPEGSVSTLKIQRTERGDSAVYLCASSRAGANVLTFGAGSRLTVL.

On this clone itself: Compared with germline, one end of the junction differs, possibly owing to a read error. This chain links TRBV7-7 with TRBJ2-3; possibly TRBD2 for D (6 bases). This CDR3 has 16 residues. Looked up from germline, CDR1 is SSHAT and CDR2 is FNYEAQ (reference sequence). The DNA of the CDR3 is TGTGCTAGCAGCTTGCGGCTAGCGCCATCCACAGATACGCAGTATTTT. This gives the protein CASSLRLAPSTDTQYF.

The chain recombines TRBV19 with TRBJ2-3; 7 bases align to TRBD2. Germline-derived CDR1 and CDR2 are LNHDA and SQIVND (reference sequence). V shed 3 bases, J shed 4 bases, and the junction held 7 bases outside the gene matches. CDR3 size: 15 residues. This CDR3 reads CASSMVRETADTQYF. As DNA, the CDR3 is TGTGCCAGTAGTATGGTGCGGGAGACAGCAGATACGCAGTATTTT. Together with reference TRBV19 and TRBJ2-3, the CDR3 gives the full variable domain: DGGITQSPKYLFRKEGQNVTLSCEQNLNHDAMYWYRQDPGQGLRLIYYSQIVNDFQKGDIAEGYSVSREKKESFPLTVTSAQKNPTAFYLCASSMVRETADTQYFGPGTRLTVL.

The chain joins TRBV28 to TRBJ1-3, with D uncertain. Per the germline V gene, CDR1 is MDHEN and CDR2 is SYDVKM. The CDR3 totals 16 residues. Trimming pared 6 bases from V and 0 bases from J, leaving 15 bases between. CDR3 amino acids: CASSWAGSSSGNTIYF. The CDR3 DNA is TGTGCCAGCAGCTGGGCAGGTTCAAGCTCTGGAAACACCATATATTTT.

Here the CDR3 DNA reads TGTGCCAGCAGCCCTGGGACAGGGAAACAAATCTTCTACGAGCAGTACTTC. Residues: CASSPGTGKQIFYEQYF. The chain recombines TRBV7-9 with TRBJ2-7; 9 positions match TRBD1. This CDR3 region has 17 residues. V shed 5 bases, J shed 3 bases, and the junction held 14 bases outside the gene matches. The germline V gene encodes CDR1 SEHNR and CDR2 FQNEAQ (reference sequence).

The rearrangement links TRBV29-1 to TRBJ1-1, with D unresolved. Per germline, CDR1 SQVTM and CDR2 ANQGSEA. V lost 5 bases and J lost 2, with 9 bases in between. This CDR3 comprises 12 residues. The CDR3 nucleotides are TGCAGCGTTTTACGAGCAAACACTGAAGCTTTCTTT. As protein: CSVLRANTEAFF.

The CDR3: CATSTTVGGTFSYEQYF. CDR3 sequence (DNA): TGTGCCACCAGCACAACCGTGGGCGGGACGTTCTCCTACGAGCAGTACTTC. The rearrangement uses TRBV15 and TRBJ2-7, with D possibly matching TRBD2 (6 bases). V lost 4 bases and J 0 bases, leaving 19 bases between the germline ends. The CDR3 has 17 amino acids. Per germline, CDR1 LNHNV and CDR2 YYDKDF (reference sequence).

This chain links TRBV15 with TRBJ2-3; D is uncertain. The V end was cut by 1 base, the J end by 2 bases, with 7 bases between. CDR3 size: 14 residues. Germline assignment: CDR1 LNHNV and CDR2 YYDKDF (reference sequence). Here the CDR3 DNA reads TGTGCCACCAGCAGAGCGTCCATCACAGATACGCAGTATTTT. The encoded protein is CATSRASITDTQYF.

The rearrangement joins TRBV28 to TRBJ2-2; D is undetermined. V gave up 6 bases and J gave up 6 bases, with 23 bases separating them. Germline V lookup: CDR1 MDHEN, CDR2 SYDVKM. The CDR3 loop spans 17 amino acids. The CDR3 sequence: CASSRLPRVLRAGELFF. In DNA form, the CDR3 reads TGTGCCAGCAGCCGCCTACCGCGAGTTTTAAGGGCCGGGGAGCTGTTTTTT.

The chain couples TRBV5-1 to TRBJ2-1; either TRBD1 or TRBD2 may fit D (5 bases each). Germline V gene lookup returns CDR1 SGHRS and CDR2 YFSETQ. This CDR3 comprises 13 residues. Deletions cut 4 bases from V and 5 bases from J, with 10 bases between. The DNA for the CDR3 is TGCGCCAGCAGCCCGGGGCGCCACAATGAGCAGTTCTTC. Translation: CASSPGRHNEQFF.

The J gene is TRBJ2-1, the V gene TRBV28; the match to TRBD1 covers 9 bases. This CDR3 is built from 15 residues. Trimming cost V 5 bases and J 9 bases; bases outside gene matches: 11. The germline V gene encodes CDR1 MDHEN and CDR2 SYDVKM. The CDR3 sequence: CASSPRDRVAGEQFF. The CDR3 bases are TGTGCCAGCAGTCCCCGGGACAGGGTTGCTGGTGAGCAGTTCTTC.

The chain employs TRBV5-6 and TRBJ1-4, with D maybe TRBD1 (5 bases). The CDR3 extends over 15 amino acids. The germline CDR1 and CDR2 sequences are SGHDT and YYEEEE. V lost 4 bases and J lost 3, with 13 bases in between. Here the CDR3 DNA reads TGTGCCAGCAGCCAATCGGGGCGGGCTAATGAAAAACTGTTTTTT. It is translated as CASSQSGRANEKLFF.

This chain uses TRBV7-9 with TRBJ2-7, with TRBD1 matching over 10 bases. The CDR3 length is 15 residues. CDR1 SEHNR and CDR2 FQNEAQ come from the germline V gene (reference sequence). Trimming cost V 5 bases and J 3 bases; bases outside gene matches: 7. The CDR3 reads CASSVGQGGDYEQYF. The CDR3 nucleotides read TGTGCCAGCAGCGTCGGACAGGGGGGAGACTACGAGCAGTACTTC.

Points on this clone: The same CDR3 is also encoded by other DNA sequences in this sample. This rearrangement joins TRBV7-3 to TRBJ2-3, with D hard to call. Germline CDR1 SGHTA, CDR2 FQGTGA. The CDR3 totals 13 residues. The germline V and J ends were trimmed by 1 base and 2 bases, with 4 bases remaining between them. For the CDR3, the DNA is TGTGCCAGCAGCTTAAGTCCCACAGATACGCAGTATTTT. It specifies CASSLSPTDTQYF.

This chain connects TRBV29-1 to TRBJ2-3; D perhaps matches TRBD1 (6 bases). Trimming took off 2 bases at V and 4 bases at J, with 13 bases between the two ends. Germline lookup yields CDR1 SQVTM and CDR2 ANQGSEA. The CDR3 covers 14 residues. The CDR3 DNA is TGCAGCGTTGAATCCAGGGGTGTTGCAGATACGCAGTATTTT. This codes for CSVESRGVADTQYF.

The chain couples TRBV7-8 to TRBJ1-5, with D possibly matching TRBD1 (5 bases). Germline V gives CDR1 SGHVS, CDR2 FQNEAQ. V was clipped by 5 bases and J by 6 bases, with 8 bases between them. The CDR3 has 12 residues. The CDR3 sequence: CASSLRGQPQHF. Written as DNA, the CDR3 is TGTGCCAGCAGCCTGAGGGGTCAGCCCCAGCATTTT. The variable domain in full, with the rest retrieved from reference TRBV7-8 and TRBJ1-5, is GAGVSQSPRYKVAKRGQDVALRCDPISGHVSLFWYQQALGQGPEFLTYFQNEAQLDKSGLPSDRFFAERPEGSVSTLKIQRTQQEDSAVYLCASSLRGQPQHFGDGTRLSIL.